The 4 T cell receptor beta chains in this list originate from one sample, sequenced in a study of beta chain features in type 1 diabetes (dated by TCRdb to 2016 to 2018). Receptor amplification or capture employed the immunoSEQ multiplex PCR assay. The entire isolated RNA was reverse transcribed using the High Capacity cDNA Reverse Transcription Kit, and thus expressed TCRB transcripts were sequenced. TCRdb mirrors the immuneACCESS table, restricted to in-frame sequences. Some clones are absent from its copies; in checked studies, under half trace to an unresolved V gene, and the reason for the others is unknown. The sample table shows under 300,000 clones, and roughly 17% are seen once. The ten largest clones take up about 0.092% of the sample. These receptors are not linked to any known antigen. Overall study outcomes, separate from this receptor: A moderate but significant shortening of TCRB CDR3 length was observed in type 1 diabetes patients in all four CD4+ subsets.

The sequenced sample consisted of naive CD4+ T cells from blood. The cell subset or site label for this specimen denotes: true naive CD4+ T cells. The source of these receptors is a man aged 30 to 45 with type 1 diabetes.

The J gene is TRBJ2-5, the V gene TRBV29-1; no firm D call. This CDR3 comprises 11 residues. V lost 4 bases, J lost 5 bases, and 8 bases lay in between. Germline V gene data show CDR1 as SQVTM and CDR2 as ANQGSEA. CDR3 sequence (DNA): TGCAGCGTTGTCCCACGGGAGACCCAGTACTTC. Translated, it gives CSVVPRETQYF.

The DNA for the CDR3 is TGTGCCAGCAGTGCTCAGGGTGGGGAGACCCAGTACTTC. It encodes CASSAQGGETQYF. This chain uses TRBV25-1 with TRBJ2-5; the D gene is possibly TRBD1 (5 bases). This CDR3 contains 13 residues. Trimming left V 4 bases short and J 5 bases short, with 11 bases between. Per the germline V gene, CDR1 is MGHDK and CDR2 is SYGVNS.

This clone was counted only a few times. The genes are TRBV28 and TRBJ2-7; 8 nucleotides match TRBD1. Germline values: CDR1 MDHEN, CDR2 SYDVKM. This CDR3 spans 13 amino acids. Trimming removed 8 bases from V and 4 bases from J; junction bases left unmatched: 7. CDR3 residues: CASGRTGIYEQYF. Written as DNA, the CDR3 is TGTGCCAGCGGCCGGACAGGGATATACGAGCAGTACTTC.

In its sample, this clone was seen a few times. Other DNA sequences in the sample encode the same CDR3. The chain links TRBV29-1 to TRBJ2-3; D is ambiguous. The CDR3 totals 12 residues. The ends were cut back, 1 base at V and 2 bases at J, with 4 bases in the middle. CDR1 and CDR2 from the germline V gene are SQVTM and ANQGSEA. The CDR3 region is CSVEGPTDTQYF. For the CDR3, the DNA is TGCAGCGTTGAAGGGCCCACAGATACGCAGTATTTT.